One sample yielded the 12 T cell receptor beta chains listed below, sequenced in a study of beta chain features in type 1 diabetes. All of the isolated RNA was reverse transcribed, so expressed TCRB transcripts were sequenced. Sequencing used immunoSEQ multiplex PCR; TCRdb keeps in-frame clones, though not all of them. The sample records about 270,000 clones, 13% to 15% being singletons. The sequenced material came from naive CD4+ T cells from blood. All receptors derive from a woman between 35 and 50 years old in good health.

This clone was counted only a few times. This chain uses TRBV18 with TRBJ2-5, with 7 bases lining up with TRBD1. The CDR3 has 13 residues. Germline-derived CDR1 and CDR2 are KGHSH and LQKENI. With V trimmed by 2 bases and J by 5 bases, 2 bases remained unmatched. Written as DNA, the CDR3 is TGTGCCAGCTCACCAAGGGGGCCGGAGACCCAGTACTTC. Protein product: CASSPRGPETQYF.

The gene calls are TRBV2 and TRBJ2-1; TRBD2 is a possible D gene (5 bases). Per germline, CDR1 SNHLY and CDR2 FYNNEI. This CDR3 has 14 residues. Between the trimmed V and J ends, which lost 6 bases and 8 bases, there was a span of 17 bases. The CDR3 DNA sequence: TGTGCCAGCAGGACACTTACTAGTGGTGATGAGCAGTTCTTC. It is translated as CASRTLTSGDEQFF.

The chain links TRBV6-5 to TRBJ1-3, with 9 bases aligning to TRBD1. V dropped 8 bases and J dropped 3; count of bases not matched to a gene: 5. The CDR3 has 14 amino acids. In germline, CDR1 is MNHEY, CDR2 SVGAGI. CDR3: CASRGTGRGNTIYF. The CDR3 nucleotides read TGTGCCAGCCGAGGGACAGGGCGTGGAAACACCATATATTTT.

This clone was observed a handful of times. This rearrangement joins TRBV9 to TRBJ2-5, with TRBD2 matching over 9 bases. V gave up 0 bases and J gave up 5 bases; unmatched junction bases: 8. The CDR3 runs to 16 residues. Germline-derived CDR1 and CDR2 are SGDLS and YYNGEE. CDR3 sequence: CASSVEGSGGRETQYF. CDR3 DNA: TGTGCCAGCAGCGTAGAAGGTAGCGGGGGCCGGGAGACCCAGTACTTC. The full variable domain, in which reference TRBV9 and TRBJ2-5 provide the parts outside the CDR3, is DSGVTQTPKHLITATGQRVTLRCSPRSGDLSVYWYQQSLDQGLQFLIQYYNGEERAKGNILERFSAQQFPDLHSELNLSSLELGDSALYFCASSVEGSGGRETQYFGPGTRLLVL.

The rearrangement links TRBV19 to TRBJ1-6; TRBD1 is a possible D gene (6 bases). V gave up 4 bases and J gave up 8 bases, with 9 bases separating them. CDR1 LNHDA and CDR2 SQIVND come from the germline V gene (reference sequence). The CDR3 loop spans 13 amino acids. The CDR3 DNA is TGTGCCAGTAGTACCAACAGGGATTCACCCCTCCACTTT. It yields the protein CASSTNRDSPLHF. Full variable domain (rest looked up from reference TRBV19 and TRBJ1-6): DGGITQSPKYLFRKEGQNVTLSCEQNLNHDAMYWYRQDPGQGLRLIYYSQIVNDFQKGDIAEGYSVSREKKESFPLTVTSAQKNPTAFYLCASSTNRDSPLHFGNGTRLTVT.

This chain joins TRBV7-8 and TRBJ2-5; 12 bases agree with TRBD1. V was clipped by 4 bases and J by 4 bases; unmatched bases: 13. In germline, CDR1 is SGHVS, CDR2 FQNEAQ. The CDR3 covers 18 residues. CDR3 sequence reads: CASSSIPGQGARGETQYF. CDR3 DNA: TGTGCCAGCAGCTCCATACCGGGACAGGGGGCGAGAGGAGAGACCCAGTACTTC. The entire variable domain, with the rest obtained from reference TRBV7-8 and TRBJ2-5, is as follows: GAGVSQSPRYKVAKRGQDVALRCDPISGHVSLFWYQQALGQGPEFLTYFQNEAQLDKSGLPSDRFFAERPEGSVSTLKIQRTQQEDSAVYLCASSSIPGQGARGETQYFGPGTRLLVL.

This clone was recorded a few times. V and J are TRBV7-2 and TRBJ1-2; D possibly corresponds to TRBD1 (5 bases). The CDR3 loop spans 14 amino acids. Germline values: CDR1 SGHTA, CDR2 FQGNSA. Trimming removed 5 bases from V and 5 bases from J, with 15 bases in between. The CDR3 region has the DNA TGTGCCAGCAGCCCAGGGTCCGCCGGTTATGGCTACACCTTC. Its translation: CASSPGSAGYGYTF.

This clone was picked up a small number of times. The chain employs TRBV7-9 and TRBJ1-2; no clear D gene. The CDR3 has 12 amino acids. V was trimmed by 4 bases and J by 5 bases, leaving 8 bases between them. From germline, CDR1 is SEHNR and CDR2 FQNEAQ (reference sequence). The CDR3 DNA reads as TGTGCCAGCAGCTCCGGTCCATATGGCTACACCTTC. This gives the protein CASSSGPYGYTF.

V gene TRBV4-1 combines with J gene TRBJ1-3; no firm D call. V lost 2 bases, J lost 0 bases, and 8 bases lay in between. The length of the CDR3 is 15 residues. CDR1 and CDR2 (germline): MGHRA, YSYEKL. For the CDR3, the DNA is TGCGCCAGCAGCCAACTAATCACCTCTGGAAACACCATATATTTT. Translated: CASSQLITSGNTIYF.

This clone has only a few counts. The chain is built from TRBV7-9 and TRBJ2-7; possibly TRBD2 for D (5 bases). Germline V lookup: CDR1 SEHNR, CDR2 FQNEAQ (reference sequence). CDR3 size: 15 residues. V lost 3 bases and J lost 1, with 13 bases in between. For the CDR3, the DNA is TGTGCCAGCAGCTTGAGGGCAGACTTTTCCTACGAGCAGTACTTC. It translates to CASSLRADFSYEQYF.

There are a few counts of this clone. The chain joins TRBV20-1 to TRBJ1-2; unclear D gene. The germline V gene encodes CDR1 DFQATT and CDR2 SNEGSKA (reference sequence). The CDR3 contains 10 residues. The V end was cut by 6 bases, the J end by 8 bases, with 10 bases between. The CDR3 region has the DNA TGCAGTGCGAAATCTGCGGGCTACACCTTC. This sequence encodes CSAKSAGYTF.

This clone was found a few times. The chain recombines TRBV14 with TRBJ2-5, with 9 bases lining up with TRBD2. The CDR3 runs to 15 residues. J lost 5 bases, V lost 4 bases, and 8 bases had no gene match. The germline gives CDR1 SGHDN, CDR2 FVKESK. CDR3: CASSLHGTSYETQYF. As DNA, the CDR3 is TGTGCCAGCAGCCTACACGGGACTAGCTACGAGACCCAGTACTTC.